Described below is a single T cell receptor (beta chain) sequence and its context. Its antigen is unknown. The data derive from a study of cytomegalovirus exposure and HLA in healthy donors. Study-level results: Sequencing artifact likely explains a cluster of highly shared sequence variants. Per a prior analysis, the majority of TCR beta V segments were productive roughly 87% or roughly 30% of the time. Altogether, some 160 TCR beta chains were recorded as cytomegalovirus-associated. Accounts indicate the classifier identified cytomegalovirus status with strong specificity and sensitivity.

The PCR contained 60 Vbeta and 13 Jbeta primers. Libraries were prepared by immunoSEQ multiplex PCR; TCRdb keeps only in-frame clonotypes and omits some of them. The sample holds some 130,000 clones. CDR1 and CDR2 from the germline V gene are MDHEN and SYDVKM. The CDR3 is 16 residues long. Trimming removed 7 bases at V and 6 bases at J, with 25 bases between. The sequence was collected from a woman in her 40s in good health and CMV-seropositive. The rearrangement uses TRBV28 and TRBJ2-7, with a possible D match to TRBD1 (6 bases). The sequenced sample consisted of PBMCs. CDR3 residues: CASIPTGLTSLGEQYF. In DNA form, the CDR3 reads TGTGCCAGCATCCCCACAGGGCTCACATCCTTAGGCGAGCAGTACTTC.